This TCR beta chain appears in the sequencing data of a study of blood T cell repertoires in COVID-19. Across the study: Sites in the United States, Italy and Spain provided acute and convalescent COVID-19 samples.

The study drew participants aged about 18 to 95 years from 20 to 30 US areas. Cohorts were determined from participant-reported clinical history. With 0 bases clipped from V and 5 bases from J, the junction kept 1 base outside the gene matches. Germline values: CDR1 GTSNPN, CDR2 SVGIG (reference sequence). This CDR3 is built from 14 residues. Method: immunoSEQ multiplex PCR; TCRdb's copy keeps in-frame clones and lacks some. The repertoire includes over 250,000 clones, around 89% of them detected once, and 3% sits in the top ten. Sample: PBMCs or T cells enriched from blood (not recorded which). This sequence originates from a woman aged 45-65 years who had recovered from COVID-19. The rearrangement joins TRBV30 to TRBJ1-5; 10 bases match TRBD1. The CDR3 DNA is TGTGCCTGGAGTGTGGGACAGGGGTATCAGCCCCAGCATTTT. Its translation is CAWSVGQGYQPQHF. The entire variable domain, with the rest obtained from reference TRBV30 and TRBJ1-5, is as follows: SQTIHQWPATLVQPVGSPLSLECTVEGTSNPNLYWYRQAAGRGLQLLFYSVGIGQISSEVPQNLSASRPQDRQFILSSKKLLLSDSGFYLCAWSVGQGYQPQHFGDGTRLSIL.